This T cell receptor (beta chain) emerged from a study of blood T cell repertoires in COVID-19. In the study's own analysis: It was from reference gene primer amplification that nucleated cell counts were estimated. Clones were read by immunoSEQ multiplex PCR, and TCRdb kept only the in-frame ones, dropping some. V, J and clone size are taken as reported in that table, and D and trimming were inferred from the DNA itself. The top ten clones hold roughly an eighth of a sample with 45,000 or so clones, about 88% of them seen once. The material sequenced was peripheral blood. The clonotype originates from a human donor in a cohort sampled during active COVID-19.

In nucleotides, the CDR3 is TGTGCCAGCAGCAAGCCCCCAGATACGCAGTATTTT. Translating it yields CASSKPPDTQYF. The chain links TRBV5-5 to TRBJ2-3; D not resolved. Germline lookup yields CDR1 SGHKS and CDR2 YYEKEE (reference sequence). V lost 4 bases and J lost 4, with 7 bases in between. CDR3 length: 12 amino acids. Full variable domain (outside the CDR3, taken from reference TRBV5-5 and TRBJ2-3): DAGVTQSPTHLIKTRGQQVTLRCSPISGHKSVSWYQQVLGQGPQFIFQYYEKEERGRGNFPDRFSARQFPNYSSELNVNALLLGDSALYLCASSKPPDTQYFGPGTRLTVL.